The table lists the clone carrying this TCR beta chain with many counts. Its antigen is as yet unknown. cDNA molecules, individually, were tagged with unique molecular identifiers. TCRdb recomputed calls from the 5' RACE reads with MiXCR, one row per CDR3 protein. The data contain over 25,000 distinct CDR3 sequences, about 5.7% of them seen just once; the ten biggest clones take up 5.5% to 7.5%. This specimen belongs to a study of early T cells in non-severe SARS-CoV-2 infection. For the study at large: Chains stayed unpaired after sequencing of bulk RNA from unsorted whole blood. Whole-study results and caveats: CD4 and private specificities were missed by VDJdb matching, which favored anti-spike CD8 responses.

The length of the CDR3 is 16 residues. The germline V gene encodes CDR1 MDHEN and CDR2 SYDVKM. V shed 0 bases and J shed 0 bases, with 6 bases lying between them. The source is an adult who was a healthcare worker with PCR-confirmed SARS-CoV-2 infection or an uninfected control (not recorded which). The sample taken for sequencing was whole blood. The chain couples TRBV28 to TRBJ1-6; TRBD1 might be the D (5 bases). The CDR3 here is CASSLWGDSYNSPLHF. For the CDR3, the DNA is TGTGCCAGCAGTTTATGGGGGGACTCCTATAATTCACCCCTCCACTTT.